The 19 T cell receptor beta chains listed next were all sequenced from one sample in a study of Ad26.COV2.S vaccination and SARS-CoV-2 variants. Measured with immunoSEQ multiplex PCR; TCRdb has only the in-frame clones, and not every one. The top ten hold around 3.6% of the sample, which has some 420,000 clones, approximately 88% seen once. Treatment given: roughly 19 received Ad26.COV2.S at low or high dose, single or two shots; about 5 received placebo; per-sample allocation not given. The investigators took samples on day 63 after the first vaccine or placebo injection. The sequenced sample was peripheral blood, obtained in a trial of Ad26.COV2.S vaccine versus placebo. The receptors were sampled from a person between 18 and 65 years old who received the Ad26.COV2.S COVID-19 vaccine or a placebo.

This chain links TRBV20-1 with TRBJ2-1, with TRBD1 matching over 8 bases. V lost 3 bases, J lost 2 bases, and 6 bases stayed unmatched. Per the germline V gene, CDR1 is DFQATT and CDR2 is SNEGSKA (reference sequence). The length of the CDR3 is 15 residues. CDR3 amino acids: CSASVTGGTYNEQFF. The CDR3, as DNA: TGCAGTGCTAGTGTAACAGGGGGGACCTACAATGAGCAGTTCTTC.

This chain connects TRBV10-2 to TRBJ2-7; no clear D. V lost 2 bases, J lost 2 bases, and 4 bases lay in between. The germline V gene has CDR1 WSHSY and CDR2 SAAADI. CDR3 length: 12 amino acids. The CDR3 loop is CASSEVTYEQYF. The CDR3 coding sequence is TGCGCCAGCAGTGAGGTCACCTACGAGCAGTACTTC.

V gene TRBV29-1 combines with J gene TRBJ1-1, with D unresolved. This CDR3 has 12 residues. Trimming removed 7 bases from V and 2 bases from J, with 11 bases in between. Looked up from germline, CDR1 is SQVTM and CDR2 is ANQGSEA. The CDR3 nucleotides read TGCAGCGGGAGCGGGAGCAACACTGAAGCTTTCTTT. Amino acids: CSGSGSNTEAFF.

The chain joins TRBV2 to TRBJ2-2; 10 bases align to TRBD1. CDR1 and CDR2 (germline): SNHLY, FYNNEI. V dropped 4 bases and J dropped 2; count of bases not matched to a gene: 7. The length of the CDR3 is 17 residues. In DNA form, the CDR3 reads TGTGCCAGCAGTGGGGCCCGGGACAGGGGAAACACCGGGGAGCTGTTTTTT. It specifies CASSGARDRGNTGELFF.

The chain links TRBV2 to TRBJ2-7; 8 bases are shared with TRBD1. With V trimmed by 6 bases and J by 7 bases, 5 bases remained unmatched. The CDR3 length is 12 residues. Germline CDR1 and CDR2: SNHLY and FYNNEI. The CDR3 nucleotides read TGTGCCAGCAGGGACAGGGTGTGGGAGCAGTACTTC. It translates to CASRDRVWEQYF.

V gene TRBV10-3 combines with J gene TRBJ2-3, with TRBD1 identical over 8 bases. Unmatched junction bases numbered 8, after V lost 3 bases and J lost 6 bases. The CDR3 length is 15 residues. Germline CDR1 is ENHRY and CDR2 is SYGVKD. The chain's CDR3 is CAISDPGQGSDTQYF. The CDR3 region has the DNA TGTGCCATCAGTGACCCCGGACAGGGCTCTGATACGCAGTATTTT.

The CDR3 nucleotides read TGTGCCAGCAGCGTTACTAGCGGGTTATACAATGAGCAGTTCTTC. The encoded protein is CASSVTSGLYNEQFF. This chain links TRBV9 with TRBJ2-1; 9 nucleotides line up with TRBD2. This CDR3 is built from 15 residues. Losses at the gene ends were 2 bases for V and 4 bases for J; bases not matched to a gene: 4. The V gene's germline CDR1 is SGDLS and CDR2 YYNGEE. The variable domain in full, with the rest retrieved from reference TRBV9 and TRBJ2-1, is DSGVTQTPKHLITATGQRVTLRCSPRSGDLSVYWYQQSLDQGLQFLIQYYNGEERAKGNILERFSAQQFPDLHSELNLSSLELGDSALYFCASSVTSGLYNEQFFGPGTRLTVL.

V is TRBV11-2 and J is TRBJ2-7; D remains ambiguous. This CDR3 spans 13 amino acids. CDR1 is SGHAT and CDR2 is FQNNGV in the germline V gene. Trimming took off 3 bases at V and 4 bases at J, with 10 bases between the two ends. Here the CDR3 reads CASSFAPNYEQYF. CDR3 sequence (DNA): TGTGCCAGCAGCTTCGCCCCTAATTACGAGCAGTACTTC.

This clone occurred once. V is TRBV10-3 and J is TRBJ1-2; D possibly corresponds to TRBD1 (5 bases). Per the germline V gene, CDR1 is ENHRY and CDR2 is SYGVKD. The CDR3 spans 16 residues. Trimming removed 2 bases at V and 1 base at J, with 14 bases between. The CDR3 DNA reads TGTGCCATCAGTGAGCCCGGGACCGCCAATAACTATGGCTACACCTTC. Protein sequence: CAISEPGTANNYGYTF.

The chain joins TRBV30 to TRBJ1-2, with D possibly being TRBD1 (6 bases). V dropped 2 bases and J dropped 5 bases, with 21 bases sitting between them. The CDR3 totals 16 residues. Germline lookup yields CDR1 GTSNPN and CDR2 SVGIG (reference sequence). CDR3 DNA: TGTGCCTGGAGTACACGATCGGGGGCAGTGATGTATGGCTACACCTTC. It specifies CAWSTRSGAVMYGYTF.

CDR3 sequence (DNA): TGTGCCAGCAGCCACGGAGGGACTAGCGGGGGGGCCCCTTACGAGCAGTACTTC. Translating it yields CASSHGGTSGGAPYEQYF. The gene calls are TRBV14 and TRBJ2-7; 16 bases align to TRBD2. The CDR3 runs 18 residues. Germline CDR1 reads SGHDN; CDR2 reads FVKESK. The ends lost 3 bases at V and 4 bases at J; junction bases unmatched: 9.

V usage is TRBV7-9 and J usage is TRBJ2-1; D remains ambiguous. The CDR3 runs 13 residues. The germline gives CDR1 SEHNR, CDR2 FQNEAQ (reference sequence). Trimming left V 2 bases short and J 8 bases short, with 10 bases between. In nucleotides, the CDR3 is TGTGCCAGCAGCTTATCCATTTTGGATGAGCAGTTCTTC. Translating it yields CASSLSILDEQFF.

This clone has more than one count but fewer than ten. The chain joins TRBV28 to TRBJ1-1, with D possibly matching TRBD1 (5 bases). CDR1 is MDHEN and CDR2 is SYDVKM in the germline V gene. The V and J ends lost 5 bases and 1 base respectively, with 23 bases between them. This CDR3 is built from 18 residues. The chain's CDR3 is CASSTQGGFYSRNTEAFF. The CDR3 DNA reads TGTGCCAGCAGTACCCAGGGAGGGTTCTATTCCCGGAACACTGAAGCTTTCTTT.

This clone has just one count. The chain carries TRBV19 and TRBJ2-5; 7 nucleotides agree with TRBD1. The length of the CDR3 is 11 residues. Germline V gene data show CDR1 as LNHDA and CDR2 as SQIVND (reference sequence). V dropped 11 bases and J dropped 3; count of bases not matched to a gene: 3. CDR3: CAAGQEETQYF. Written as DNA, the CDR3 is TGTGCCGCTGGACAGGAAGAGACCCAGTACTTC.

The chain is built from TRBV3-1 (or the pseudogene TRBV3-2) and TRBJ1-1; weak D call: TRBD1 (5 bases). Germline values: CDR1 LGHDT, CDR2 YNNKEL (reference sequence). There are 14 residues in the CDR3. V lost 1 base, J lost 8 bases, and 14 bases lay in between. The CDR3 is CASSQGGPGVEAFF. The CDR3 nucleotides read TGTGCCAGCAGCCAAGGAGGCCCGGGGGTCGAAGCTTTCTTT.

V is TRBV7-2 and J is TRBJ2-2, with D uncertain. Trimming removed 2 bases at V and 0 bases at J, with 4 bases between. CDR1 and CDR2 from the germline V gene are SGHTA and FQGNSA. This CDR3 spans 14 amino acids. CDR3 protein: CASSLLANTGELFF. The CDR3 nucleotides read TGTGCCAGCAGCTTACTAGCGAACACCGGGGAGCTGTTTTTT.

The rearrangement uses TRBV28 and TRBJ1-4; no clear D. Trimming took off 1 base at V and 7 bases at J, with 13 bases between the two ends. The V gene's germline CDR1 is MDHEN and CDR2 SYDVKM. The CDR3 is made up of 15 amino acids. The chain's CDR3 is CASSLSGLVGEKLFF. The CDR3 bases are TGTGCCAGCAGTTTATCGGGCCTAGTAGGTGAAAAACTGTTTTTT.

This clone was seen only once. This chain's CDR3 is CASSFTSPGNEQFF. The CDR3 DNA is TGCGCCAGCAGCTTTACTTCTCCGGGGAATGAGCAGTTCTTC. The J gene is TRBJ2-1, the V gene TRBV5-1; TRBD2 might be the D (5 bases). Trimming took 2 bases from V and 7 from J, leaving 13 bases between them. CDR1 is SGHRS, CDR2 YFSETQ, per germline. The CDR3 is 14 amino acids.

The J gene is TRBJ2-1, the V gene TRBV3-1 (or the pseudogene TRBV3-2); TRBD1 is a possible D gene (5 bases). CDR1 is LGHDT, CDR2 YNNKEL, per germline (reference sequence). V was trimmed by 4 bases and J by 0 bases, leaving 16 bases between them. CDR3 length: 17 amino acids. The DNA for the CDR3 is TGTGCCAGCAGCCCATCATTCTGGGGCAGCTCCTACAATGAGCAGTTCTTC. Its translation: CASSPSFWGSSYNEQFF.